The next 13 T cell receptor beta chains were all read from a single sample in a study of chemoradiotherapy in HPV16-positive cancers. Data came from immunoSEQ multiplex PCR; TCRdb stores just in-frame clones and leaves some out. This table has under 6,500 clones, about 86% appearing once. The source material was blood, sampled from a patient who underwent chemoradiotherapy. The receptors shown here come from a human donor with HPV-associated anogenital cancer.

The CDR3 sequence is CASSLVRGEETQYF. DNA for the CDR3: TGTGCCAGCAGCCTCGTACGGGGAGAAGAGACCCAGTACTTC. The chain links TRBV4-2 to TRBJ2-5, with D perhaps matching TRBD2 (5 bases). The CDR3 covers 14 residues. CDR1 is LGHNA and CDR2 is YNFKEQ in the germline V gene. Trimming left V 4 bases short and J 3 bases short, with 12 bases between.

V gene TRBV5-1 combines with J gene TRBJ1-2; 8 bases fit TRBD1. This CDR3 spans 15 amino acids. J was trimmed by 4 bases and V by 2 bases; bases with no gene match: 7. Germline V CDR1 and CDR2: SGHRS, YFSETQ. The CDR3 sequence is CASSLRQGAFYGYTF. Written as DNA, the CDR3 is TGCGCCAGCAGCTTAAGGCAGGGGGCTTTCTATGGCTACACCTTC.

V is TRBV27 and J is TRBJ1-1, with D tentatively TRBD1 (6 bases). Germline V gene lookup returns CDR1 MNHEY and CDR2 SMNVEV (reference sequence). V gave up 8 bases and J gave up 5 bases, with 27 bases separating them. The CDR3 is made up of 17 amino acids. CDR3 in DNA: TGTGCCAGCGGAAAGCTACCGGGGGGGGCAGGTGGGACTGAAGCTTTCTTT. Translating it yields CASGKLPGGAGGTEAFF.

This sequence joins TRBV30 and TRBJ1-3; a weak D match, TRBD1 (5 bases). The V gene lost 3 bases and the J gene lost 0 bases, with 15 bases spanning the gap. The CDR3 spans 16 residues. In germline, CDR1 is GTSNPN, CDR2 SVGIG (reference sequence). The chain's CDR3 is CAWSPRGIVSGNTIYF. The CDR3 bases are TGTGCCTGGAGCCCCCGGGGGATCGTCTCTGGAAACACCATATATTTT.

This chain uses TRBV9 with TRBJ2-1, with D unresolved. This CDR3 region has 13 residues. Between the trimmed V and J ends, which lost 0 bases and 7 bases, there was a span of 8 bases. Germline-derived CDR1 and CDR2 are SGDLS and YYNGEE. The CDR3 loop is CASSVGQWNEQFF. The CDR3 coding sequence is TGTGCCAGCAGCGTAGGACAATGGAATGAGCAGTTCTTC. Full variable domain (missing parts from reference TRBV9 and TRBJ2-1): DSGVTQTPKHLITATGQRVTLRCSPRSGDLSVYWYQQSLDQGLQFLIQYYNGEERAKGNILERFSAQQFPDLHSELNLSSLELGDSALYFCASSVGQWNEQFFGPGTRLTVL.

The chain carries TRBV28 and TRBJ1-2; D uncertain. The germline CDR1 and CDR2 sequences are MDHEN and SYDVKM. CDR3 length: 13 residues. V was trimmed by 5 bases and J by 5 bases, leaving 12 bases between them. The CDR3 DNA follows: TGTGCCAGCAGTCCCCGCAGCTCTTATGGCTACACCTTC. Its translation is CASSPRSSYGYTF.

This clone occurred once. The CDR3 DNA sequence: TGTGCCAGCAGCCGGGTGGGACAGGGTGCGAACACCATATATTTT. This sequence encodes CASSRVGQGANTIYF. The chain couples TRBV7-2 to TRBJ1-3, with TRBD1 matching over 9 bases. This CDR3 has 15 residues. Germline V lookup: CDR1 SGHTA, CDR2 FQGNSA. The trim removed 5 bases at V and 7 bases at J, leaving 9 bases unmatched.

This clone was found once. The V call is TRBV9, the J call TRBJ1-1; 7 bases match TRBD1. The V gene's germline CDR1 is SGDLS and CDR2 YYNGEE. V shed 6 bases, J shed 1 base, and the junction held 6 bases outside the gene matches. The CDR3 totals 14 residues. The CDR3 loop is CASKPGQRNTEAFF. The CDR3 DNA reads TGTGCCAGCAAGCCGGGACAGAGGAACACTGAAGCTTTCTTT.

This chain joins TRBV7-8 and TRBJ1-5; 8 nucleotides align to TRBD1. Trimming took 5 bases from V and 4 from J; bases not matched to a gene: 4. Per germline, CDR1 SGHVS and CDR2 FQNEAQ. This CDR3 region has 14 residues. CDR3 in amino acids: CASSGTGGNQPQHF. CDR3 DNA: TGTGCCAGCAGCGGAACAGGGGGTAATCAGCCCCAGCATTTT.

The chain joins TRBV4-1 to TRBJ2-1, with 8 bases identical to TRBD1. V lost 4 bases to trimming and J lost 7 bases; unmatched junction nucleotides: 9. Germline V gene sequence: CDR1 MGHRA, CDR2 YSYEKL. The CDR3 spans 15 residues. The CDR3 protein is CASSPWTGIENEQFF. For the CDR3, the DNA is TGCGCCAGCAGCCCTTGGACAGGGATTGAGAATGAGCAGTTCTTC.

The rearrangement uses TRBV9 and TRBJ2-3; D gene unclear. This CDR3 is built from 13 residues. Germline assignment: CDR1 SGDLS and CDR2 YYNGEE. V lost 4 bases and J 0 bases, leaving 6 bases between the germline ends. This CDR3 is CASSPPSTDTQYF. CDR3 sequence (DNA): TGTGCCAGCAGCCCTCCTAGCACAGATACGCAGTATTTT.

The rearrangement uses TRBV29-1 and TRBJ2-1; 10 bases are shared with TRBD2. Germline assignment: CDR1 SQVTM and CDR2 ANQGSEA. This CDR3 has 14 residues. The V gene end was trimmed by 3 bases and the J gene end by 6 bases; junction bases not matched to a gene: 5. The CDR3 reads CSVDPSGGGNEQFF. The CDR3 DNA reads as TGCAGCGTTGATCCTAGCGGGGGTGGCAATGAGCAGTTCTTC.

The chain recombines TRBV4-1 with TRBJ2-2, with 13 bases lining up with TRBD2. J gave up 0 bases and V 4 bases, and 5 bases lay outside the gene matches. Germline V CDR1 and CDR2: MGHRA, YSYEKL. The CDR3 runs 18 residues. This CDR3 is CASSRGLAGIANTGELFF. For the CDR3, the DNA is TGCGCCAGCAGCCGGGGACTAGCGGGAATCGCGAACACCGGGGAGCTGTTTTTT.